The clone carrying this T cell receptor (beta chain) was detected only once. Germline V gives CDR1 SGHTA, CDR2 FQGNSA. The CDR3 runs to 12 residues. V dropped 4 bases and J dropped 13 bases, with 14 bases sitting between them. The data derive from a study of control samples from healthy donors and cancer patients. Libraries were prepared by immunoSEQ multiplex PCR; TCRdb keeps only in-frame clonotypes and omits some of them. The sample has 150,000 to 200,000 clones, roughly 90% seen once. The specimen sequenced was blood. The TCR sequence derives from a woman aged 45-59 years in good health. This chain links TRBV7-2 with TRBJ2-1, with a tentative D call TRBD1 (6 bases). Here the CDR3 DNA reads TGTGCCAGCAGCTCGACAGGTCACATTCAGTTCTTC. Its translation: CASSSTGHIQFF.